The present TCR beta chain was sequenced within a study of blood T cell repertoires in COVID-19. Study context: T cells, B-cell-depleted T cells, or PBMCs provided the cDNA or gDNA that served as material.

Generated by immunoSEQ multiplex PCR, the TCRdb table keeps only in-frame clones and is missing some. The profile covers about 150,000 clones, with 85% appearing a single time and 6.2% taken by the ten largest. Only a few counts were recorded for this clone. This CDR3 comprises 17 residues. From germline, CDR1 is KGHSH and CDR2 LQKENI. The V and J ends lost 3 bases and 5 bases, in that order; junction bases with no gene match: 14. This clonotype was sampled from a woman in her thirties or forties who had recovered from COVID-19. The source material was PBMCs or T cells enriched from blood (not recorded which). V and J are TRBV18 and TRBJ1-2; 8 bases are a match to TRBD1. The CDR3 DNA reads TGTGCCAGCTCACCCGACAGGGGCGATTATCTCGGATATGGCTACACCTTC. Translation: CASSPDRGDYLGYGYTF.